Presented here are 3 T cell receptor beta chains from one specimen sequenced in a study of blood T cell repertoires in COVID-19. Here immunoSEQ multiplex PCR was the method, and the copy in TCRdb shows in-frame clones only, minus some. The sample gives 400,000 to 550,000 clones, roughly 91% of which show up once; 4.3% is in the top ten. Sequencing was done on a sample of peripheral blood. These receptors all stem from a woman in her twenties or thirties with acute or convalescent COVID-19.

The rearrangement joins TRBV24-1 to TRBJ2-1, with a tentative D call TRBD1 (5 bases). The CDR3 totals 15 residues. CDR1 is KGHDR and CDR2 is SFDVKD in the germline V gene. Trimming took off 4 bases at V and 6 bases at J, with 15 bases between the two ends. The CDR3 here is CATSDVQGRSNEQFF. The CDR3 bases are TGTGCCACCAGTGACGTGCAGGGTAGGAGCAATGAGCAGTTCTTC.

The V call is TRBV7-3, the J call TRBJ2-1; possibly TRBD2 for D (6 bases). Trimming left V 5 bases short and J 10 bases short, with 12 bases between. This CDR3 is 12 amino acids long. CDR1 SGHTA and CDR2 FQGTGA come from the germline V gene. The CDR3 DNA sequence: TGTGCCAGCAGCCAAACTGGACTAGAGCAGTTCTTC. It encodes CASSQTGLEQFF.

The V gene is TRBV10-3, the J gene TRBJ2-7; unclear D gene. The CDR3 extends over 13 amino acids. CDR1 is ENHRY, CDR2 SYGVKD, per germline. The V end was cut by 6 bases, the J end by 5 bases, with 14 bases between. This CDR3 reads CAIRKALLDEQYF. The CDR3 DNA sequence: TGTGCCATCAGAAAAGCCCTATTAGACGAGCAGTACTTC.